The rows below give T cell receptor beta chains drawn from one sample of a study of blood T cell repertoires in COVID-19. Libraries were prepared by immunoSEQ multiplex PCR; TCRdb keeps only in-frame clonotypes and omits some of them. The sample lists roughly 100,000 clones; approximately 91% were seen once. Sample: peripheral blood. All receptors come from a man aged 18-30 years with acute or convalescent COVID-19. The CDR3 runs from the conserved cysteine through the conserved F or W. A D gene is named only where the DNA matches it firmly. The listing skips clone size in some rows; elsewhere it reads once, few, many or a size class.

D gene | J gene | clone size | V gene | CDR3 protein | CDR3 DNA
TRBD1 | TRBJ1-2 | . | TRBV27 | CASSLIGQGARGYTF | TGTGCCAGCAGTTTAATAGGACAGGGGGCGCGGGGCTACACCTTC
. | TRBJ2-3 | . | TRBV9 | CASNLGSLDTSGDTQYF | TGTGCCAGCAATCTCGGTAGTCTGGACACCAGTGGAGATACGCAGTATTTT
. | TRBJ2-5 | . | TRBV29-1 | CSVGLGARETQYF | TGCAGCGTTGGATTAGGGGCGAGGGAGACCCAGTACTTC
TRBD1 | TRBJ1-2 | . | TRBV29-1 | CSVEGQGTGYGYTF | TGCAGCGTTGAAGGACAGGGGACGGGCTATGGCTACACCTTC
. | TRBJ1-1 | . | TRBV30 | CAWKYGATEAFF | TGTGCCTGGAAGTATGGGGCCACTGAAGCTTTCTTT
TRBD2 | TRBJ2-1 | few | TRBV11-2 | CASRRTSGVYNEQFF | TGTGCCAGCAGGCGCACTAGCGGGGTCTACAATGAGCAGTTCTTC
TRBD1 | TRBJ1-4 | . | TRBV5-4 | CASSPTGGKDEKLFF | TGTGCCAGCAGCCCAACAGGGGGCAAGGACGAAAAACTGTTTTTT
TRBD2 | TRBJ2-3 | . | TRBV27 | CASSLRTTSQDTQYF | TGTGCCAGCAGTTTAAGGACGACTAGCCAAGATACGCAGTATTTT
. | TRBJ1-1 | . | TRBV5-1 | CASSPASTSYTEAFF | TGCGCCAGCAGCCCCGCCTCTACGTCCTACACTGAAGCTTTCTTT
. | TRBJ1-3 | . | TRBV25-1 | CASRHTSGNTIYF | TGTGCCAGCAGACATACCTCTGGAAACACCATATATTTT
TRBD2 | TRBJ2-1 | . | TRBV29-1 | CSVEGAGGLQFF | TGCAGCGTTGAAGGAGCGGGGGGCCTACAGTTCTTC
TRBD2 | TRBJ2-7 | . | TRBV5-4 | CASSPGLAQLSYEQYF | TGTGCCAGCAGCCCGGGACTAGCGCAATTGAGCTACGAGCAGTACTTC
TRBD1 | TRBJ1-1 | . | TRBV5-1 | CASSLGGQDRVSEAFF | TGCGCCAGCAGCTTGGGGGGACAGGACCGGGTGTCTGAAGCTTTCTTT
. | TRBJ1-2 | . | TRBV29-1 | CSVDSLGSYGYTF | TGCAGCGTTGATAGTCTCGGGAGCTATGGCTACACCTTC
TRBD1 | TRBJ2-7 | . | TRBV6-5 | CASRIPGQGYEQYF | TGTGCCAGCAGAATCCCGGGACAGGGCTACGAGCAGTACTTC
TRBD2 | TRBJ2-1 | . | TRBV9 | CASSVSGGASGEQFF | TGTGCCAGCAGCGTAAGCGGGGGGGCGAGCGGTGAGCAGTTCTTC
TRBD2 | TRBJ2-3 | . | TRBV30 | CAWVAGGTDTQYF | TGTGCCTGGGTAGCGGGGGGGACAGATACGCAGTATTTT
. | TRBJ1-4 | . | TRBV2 | CASSGGGGATNEKLFF | TGTGCCAGCAGTGGGGGCGGGGGCGCAACTAATGAAAAACTGTTTTTT
TRBD2 | TRBJ2-1 | . | TRBV6-4 | CASSESSGTYNEQFF | TGTGCCAGCAGTGAGTCTAGCGGAACCTACAATGAGCAGTTCTTC
. | TRBJ2-1 | . | TRBV4-1 | CASSRVSGEQFF | TGCGCCAGCAGCCGAGTATCGGGGGAGCAGTTCTTC
. | TRBJ1-5 | . | TRBV5-3 | CARSLPPGQSHQPQHF | TGTGCCAGAAGCTTGCCCCCCGGACAGAGTCATCAGCCCCAGCATTTT
TRBD2 | TRBJ2-2 | . | TRBV7-9 | CASSPTSALNTGELFF | TGTGCCAGCAGCCCTACTAGCGCCCTTAACACCGGGGAGCTGTTTTTT
. | TRBJ2-6 | . | TRBV2 | CASSQNLAGANVLTF | TGTGCCAGCAGTCAAAATTTAGCTGGGGCCAACGTCCTGACTTTC
TRBD1 | TRBJ2-5 | . | TRBV5-1 | CASNRDRAQETQYF | TGCGCCAGCAATCGGGACAGGGCCCAAGAGACCCAGTACTTC
. | TRBJ2-2 | few | TRBV6-4 | CASSNTDRDRELFF | TGTGCCAGCAGTAACACTGACCGGGACAGGGAGCTGTTTTTT